This T cell receptor (beta chain) was sequenced for a study of post-analysis software for immune sequencing data. Study-level information: The courses of disease that were included comprised relapsing-remitting, secondary progressive and progressive-relapsing multiple sclerosis.

A note on this clonotype: Its antigen is as yet unknown.

Looked up from germline, CDR1 is SEHNR and CDR2 is FQNEAQ (reference sequence). The V gene end was trimmed by 6 bases and the J gene end by 1 base; junction bases not matched to a gene: 8. There are 16 residues in the CDR3. Carried by the TCR beta cDNA libraries were unique molecular identifiers. Each CDR3 protein is one row after TCRdb ran MiXCR on the PCR reads. The top ten hold roughly 12% of the sample, which has a few hundred thousand distinct CDR3 sequences, roughly 45% seen once. Study outcomes and limitations: Controls had lower frequencies than patients of 4 or 5 TRBV segments, which included TRBV5-6, TRBV5-1 and TRBV20-1.

The source is a girl between 10 and 17 years old with multiple sclerosis. The sequenced sample was blood. The J gene is TRBJ2-1, the V gene TRBV7-9; 8 positions match TRBD2. The CDR3 loop is CASRPGGTFSYNEQFF. The CDR3 DNA follows: TGTGCCAGCAGGCCGGGGGGGACTTTTTCCTACAATGAGCAGTTCTTC.